Below are 21 T cell receptor beta chains sequenced from a single sample in a study of blood T cell repertoires in COVID-19. The method was immunoSEQ multiplex PCR; TCRdb's version includes in-frame clones alone and lacks a portion of them. The data contain approximately 140,000 clones, around nine tenths of them singletons. The sequenced sample was PBMCs or T cells enriched from blood (not recorded which). These receptor sequences come from a woman between 45 and 60 years old who had recovered from COVID-19.

This chain connects TRBV9 to TRBJ2-2, with TRBD2 matching 8 bases. The CDR3 is 15 amino acids. CDR1 is SGDLS, CDR2 YYNGEE, per germline. V dropped 6 bases and J dropped 3; count of bases not matched to a gene: 7. The CDR3 loop reads CASNFGGADTGELFF. The CDR3 DNA follows: TGTGCCAGCAACTTCGGGGGGGCCGACACCGGGGAGCTGTTTTTT. Full variable domain (rest looked up from reference TRBV9 and TRBJ2-2): DSGVTQTPKHLITATGQRVTLRCSPRSGDLSVYWYQQSLDQGLQFLIQYYNGEERAKGNILERFSAQQFPDLHSELNLSSLELGDSALYFCASNFGGADTGELFFGEGSRLTVL.

V is TRBV7-9 and J is TRBJ2-2; a weak D match, TRBD1 (6 bases). The CDR3 runs 15 residues. CDR1 SEHNR and CDR2 FQNEAQ come from the germline V gene (reference sequence). Trimming stripped 8 bases from V and 4 bases from J, with 17 bases between. Here the CDR3 reads CASPSQGRFTGELFF. In DNA, the CDR3 is TGTGCCAGCCCCTCCCAGGGGCGATTCACCGGGGAGCTGTTTTTT.

This rearrangement joins TRBV6-5 to TRBJ2-2; 7 bases align to TRBD2. V lost 6 bases and J lost 4; bases outside the gene matches: 8. This CDR3 is 15 amino acids long. Germline CDR1 is MNHEY and CDR2 is SVGAGI. CDR3 residues: CASSGLGSATGELFF. The CDR3 DNA reads as TGTGCCAGCAGCGGACTAGGGTCGGCCACCGGGGAGCTGTTTTTT.

The chain links TRBV2 to TRBJ2-1; 9 bases map to TRBD1. The CDR3 has 14 amino acids. J lost 7 bases, V lost 6 bases, and 7 bases had no gene match. The germline gives CDR1 SNHLY, CDR2 FYNNEI. CDR3 in DNA: TGTGCCAGCAGGAACAGGGGGCAGATGAATGAGCAGTTCTTC. Translating gives CASRNRGQMNEQFF.

The chain uses TRBV12-3 or TRBV12-4 and TRBJ1-2; unclear D gene. CDR3 length: 13 amino acids. Trimming took off 3 bases at V and 2 bases at J, with 7 bases between the two ends. CDR3 sequence: CASSLGRNYGYTF. CDR3 sequence (DNA): TGTGCCAGCAGTTTGGGCAGAAACTATGGCTACACCTTC.

This clone was seen more than once but under ten times. DNA of the CDR3: TGTGCCAGCAGCCTCCCCACGGTCGGGGAGACCCAGTACTTC. It encodes CASSLPTVGETQYF. The V and J genes are TRBV3-1 (or the pseudogene TRBV3-2) and TRBJ2-5; D gene uncertain. V was shortened by 4 bases and J by 5 bases, with 14 bases between the two germline ends. This CDR3 comprises 14 residues. Per germline, CDR1 LGHDT and CDR2 YNNKEL (reference sequence).

This chain links TRBV15 with TRBJ2-1; 7 bases fit TRBD2. The CDR3 loop spans 13 amino acids. The trim removed 3 bases at V and 8 bases at J, leaving 4 bases unmatched. The germline V gene encodes CDR1 LNHNV and CDR2 YYDKDF (reference sequence). CDR3 in DNA: TGTGCCACCAGCAGGGGGGAGGGCGATGAGCAGTTCTTC. This codes for CATSRGEGDEQFF. Drawing the rest from reference TRBV15 and TRBJ2-1, the complete variable domain is DAMVIQNPRYQVTQFGKPVTLSCSQTLNHNVMYWYQQKSSQAPKLLFHYYDKDFNNEADTPDNFQSRRPNTSFCFLDIRSPGLGDTAMYLCATSRGEGDEQFFGPGTRLTVL.

V usage is TRBV3-1 (or the pseudogene TRBV3-2) and J usage is TRBJ1-2; the match to TRBD1 covers 7 bases. V shed 4 bases, J shed 8 bases, and the junction held 10 bases outside the gene matches. CDR1 is LGHDT, CDR2 YNNKEL, per germline (reference sequence). The CDR3 sequence is 14 residues long. The CDR3 loop is CASSRLQGSEGYTF. In nucleotides, the CDR3 is TGTGCCAGCAGCCGACTACAGGGGAGTGAGGGCTACACCTTC.

The chain carries TRBV10-3 and TRBJ2-3; a weak D match, TRBD2 (7 bases). V gave up 8 bases and J gave up 5 bases, with 17 bases separating them. The CDR3 spans 14 residues. The germline CDR1 and CDR2 sequences are ENHRY and SYGVKD. CDR3 sequence: CAIGGGHMGDTQYF. In DNA form, the CDR3 reads TGTGCCATCGGGGGGGGGCACATGGGAGATACGCAGTATTTT.

As DNA, the CDR3 is TGTGCCAGCAGCTTAGCACTTTACAATGAGCAGTTCTTC. This gives the protein CASSLALYNEQFF. The chain is built from TRBV7-9 and TRBJ2-1; D is uncertain. Germline V gene sequence: CDR1 SEHNR, CDR2 FQNEAQ (reference sequence). Trimming took 0 bases from V and 4 from J, leaving 4 bases between them. The CDR3 length is 13 residues.

This chain joins TRBV30 and TRBJ1-1; D remains unclear. The germline gives CDR1 GTSNPN, CDR2 SVGIG (reference sequence). The CDR3 is 15 residues long. The V gene lost 0 bases and the J gene lost 0 bases, with 11 bases spanning the gap. The chain's CDR3 is CAWSVGGGMNTEAFF. CDR3 nucleotide sequence: TGTGCCTGGAGTGTCGGTGGAGGCATGAACACTGAAGCTTTCTTT.

A single count supports this clone. The chain couples TRBV5-8 to TRBJ2-2; 9 nucleotides line up with TRBD1. Germline values: CDR1 SGHTS, CDR2 YDEGEE. The J segment lost 3 bases and the V segment lost 0 bases, leaving 3 bases of the junction unmatched. The CDR3 contains 16 residues. As DNA, the CDR3 is TGTGCCAGCAGCTTGGCGGGACAGGGAGACACCGGGGAGCTGTTTTTT. It encodes CASSLAGQGDTGELFF.

The CDR3 DNA reads as TGTGCCAGCAGCCGGACAGGGCCTGGAAACACCATATATTTT. Residues: CASSRTGPGNTIYF. This chain links TRBV6-2 or TRBV6-3 with TRBJ1-3; 8 bases are shared with TRBD1. The CDR3 loop spans 14 amino acids. The germline V gene encodes CDR1 MNHEY and CDR2 SVGEGT. Unmatched junction bases numbered 3, after V lost 6 bases and J lost 2 bases.

V gene TRBV3-1 (or the pseudogene TRBV3-2) combines with J gene TRBJ1-6, with D possibly TRBD1 on 6 matching bases. The V gene lost 2 bases and the J gene lost 9 bases, with 11 bases spanning the gap. Germline V gene lookup returns CDR1 LGHDT and CDR2 YNNKEL (reference sequence). This CDR3 contains 14 residues. Written as DNA, the CDR3 is TGTGCCAGCAGCCAACAGGGGAGTCGTTCACCCCTCCACTTT. This gives the protein CASSQQGSRSPLHF.

The rearrangement links TRBV10-2 to TRBJ1-2; D uncertain. This CDR3 is 15 amino acids long. The V end was cut by 0 bases, the J end by 8 bases, with 16 bases between. Looked up from germline, CDR1 is WSHSY and CDR2 is SAAADI. CDR3 sequence (DNA): TGCGCCAGCAGTGAGTCAAGTACCGGAAGCGGGGGCTACACCTTC. It encodes CASSESSTGSGGYTF.

The rearrangement links TRBV10-1 to TRBJ1-5; a weak D match, TRBD1 (6 bases). Trimming took off 6 bases at V and 4 bases at J, with 31 bases between the two ends. The CDR3 runs 20 residues. The germline gives CDR1 WNHNN, CDR2 SYGVQD (reference sequence). This CDR3 reads CASSRVGNHRENRKNQPQHF. The CDR3 DNA is TGCGCCAGCAGCCGTGTTGGGAATCACAGGGAAAATCGGAAAAATCAGCCCCAGCATTTT.

A single count supports this clone. The chain uses TRBV27 and TRBJ2-1; 11 nucleotides align to TRBD2. CDR1 MNHEY and CDR2 SMNVEV come from the germline V gene (reference sequence). V trimming: 6 bases; J trimming: 10 bases; junction bases outside the gene matches: 17. The CDR3 contains 17 residues. CDR3 in DNA: TGTGCCAGCAGCCGGACCGGGACTAGCGGCTCAGAGGGGGAGCAGTTCTTC. Encoded protein: CASSRTGTSGSEGEQFF.

This clone appeared once. The chain joins TRBV5-1 to TRBJ2-4, with a tentative D call TRBD1 (7 bases). CDR1 and CDR2 from the germline V gene are SGHRS and YFSETQ. The CDR3 is 14 amino acids. Deletions cut 2 bases from V and 10 bases from J, with 16 bases between. The CDR3 DNA reads TGCGCCAGCAGCTTAGGACAGGAGGGGGGTATTCAGTACTTC. Translated: CASSLGQEGGIQYF.

The chain recombines TRBV9 with TRBJ1-2; weak D call: TRBD1 (5 bases). Trimming took off 4 bases at V and 6 bases at J, with 19 bases between the two ends. This CDR3 has 15 amino acids. Germline V gene data show CDR1 as SGDLS and CDR2 as YYNGEE. The CDR3 loop is CASSHKTIVGDGYTF. The CDR3 nucleotides read TGTGCCAGCAGCCATAAAACCATTGTAGGGGATGGCTACACCTTC.

V and J are TRBV23-1 and TRBJ1-1; D is possibly TRBD1 (5 bases). TRBV23-1 is placed among ORFs of uncertain function. V lost 6 bases and J 4 bases, leaving 18 bases between the germline ends. CDR3 length: 15 amino acids. The CDR3 sequence: CASRELDSSSTEAFF. CDR3 coding DNA: TGCGCCAGCAGAGAGCTCGACAGTTCTTCCACTGAAGCTTTCTTT.

CDR3 in DNA: TGCAGCGTTGTGGCAGTTGCAACTAATGAAAAACTGTTTTTT. Amino acids: CSVVAVATNEKLFF. The chain has TRBV29-1 and TRBJ1-4, with D uncertain. V lost 4 bases and J 0 bases, leaving 9 bases between the germline ends. The CDR3 spans 14 residues. Germline CDR1 reads SQVTM; CDR2 reads ANQGSEA.